The 18 T cell receptor beta chains in this list originate from one sample, sequenced in a study of cytomegalovirus exposure and HLA in healthy donors. The study ran its PCR with 60 Vbeta and 13 Jbeta primers. The assay was immunoSEQ multiplex PCR, and TCRdb's table has in-frame clones only and misses some. The sample has about 91,000 clones; approximately 89% are singletons. Sequenced sample: PBMCs. All receptors come from a man aged 30-40 years in good health and CMV-seropositive.

This clone was recorded once. V is TRBV7-2 and J is TRBJ2-7, with D perhaps TRBD2 (5 bases). V lost 4 bases and J lost 4, with 11 bases in between. CDR1 SGHTA and CDR2 FQGNSA come from the germline V gene. This CDR3 contains 13 residues. CDR3 sequence reads: CASSSGSKYEQYF. CDR3 in DNA: TGTGCCAGCAGCTCGGGATCCAAATACGAGCAGTACTTC. Looking up the rest from reference TRBV7-2 and TRBJ2-7 gives the full variable domain: GAGVSQSPSNKVTEKGKDVELRCDPISGHTALYWYRQSLGQGLEFLIYFQGNSAPDKSGLPSDRFSAERTGGSVSTLTIQRTQQEDSAVYLCASSSGSKYEQYFGPGTRLTVT.

This sequence joins TRBV27 and TRBJ1-2, with 8 nucleotides matching TRBD1. Trimming took 5 bases from V and 7 from J; bases not matched to a gene: 12. The CDR3 is 15 amino acids. Germline V gene lookup returns CDR1 MNHEY and CDR2 SMNVEV (reference sequence). CDR3 nucleotides: TGTGCCAGCAGTACCAGGACAGGGTCTGAGGCTGGCTACACCTTC. Its protein product is CASSTRTGSEAGYTF.

V is TRBV10-3 and J is TRBJ1-1; the D gene is possibly TRBD1 (5 bases). Germline CDR1 reads ENHRY; CDR2 reads SYGVKD. The length of the CDR3 is 15 residues. Trimming left V 4 bases short and J 1 base short, with 13 bases between. For the CDR3, the DNA is TGTGCCATCAGTGCGGGGGTTTTGACGAACACTGAAGCTTTCTTT. Amino acids: CAISAGVLTNTEAFF.

The chain recombines TRBV10-2 with TRBJ1-2, with 8 bases matching TRBD1. This CDR3 spans 13 amino acids. Germline CDR1 and CDR2: WSHSY and SAAADI. The junction had 6 bases not matched to a gene; V was cut back by 6 bases and J by 6 bases. CDR3 region: CASRGRTGNGYTF. The CDR3 coding sequence is TGCGCCAGCAGAGGCCGGACAGGGAATGGCTACACCTTC.

The chain combines TRBV20-1 with TRBJ1-5, with D hard to call. The V and J ends lost 3 bases and 4 bases respectively, with 4 bases between them. Germline CDR1 is DFQATT and CDR2 is SNEGSKA (reference sequence). The CDR3 spans 11 residues. CDR3 nucleotides: TGCAGTGCTAGCGGGAATCAGCCCCAGCATTTT. Translating gives CSASGNQPQHF.

The chain recombines TRBV29-1 with TRBJ2-1; no definite D call. Germline CDR1 SQVTM, CDR2 ANQGSEA. With 8 bases removed from V and 10 bases from J, the gap between germline ends came to 15 bases. The CDR3 extends over 11 amino acids. The CDR3 coding sequence is TGCAGCCTGTCGAGATTGGAGGAGCAGTTCTTC. Translating it yields CSLSRLEEQFF.

This chain uses TRBV19 with TRBJ2-3; tentatively, D is TRBD2 (6 bases). V gave up 3 bases and J gave up 6 bases, with 13 bases separating them. Germline V gives CDR1 LNHDA, CDR2 SQIVND (reference sequence). The CDR3 extends over 14 amino acids. This chain's CDR3 is CASSITHRGDTQYF. The CDR3 DNA follows: TGTGCCAGTAGTATCACTCACCGGGGGGATACGCAGTATTTT.

This clone occurred a few times. This chain joins TRBV7-9 and TRBJ1-3; tentative D call: TRBD1 (5 bases). The length of the CDR3 is 17 residues. V was shortened by 2 bases and J by 0 bases, with 14 bases between the two germline ends. Germline V gene data show CDR1 as SEHNR and CDR2 as FQNEAQ (reference sequence). The CDR3 loop reads CASSLSGIPSSGNTIYF. Here the CDR3 DNA reads TGTGCCAGCAGCTTATCAGGGATTCCGAGCTCTGGAAACACCATATATTTT.

The chain recombines TRBV10-2 with TRBJ1-5, with D possibly being TRBD1 (5 bases). Between the trimmed V and J ends, which lost 3 bases and 7 bases, there was a span of 7 bases. From germline, CDR1 is WSHSY and CDR2 SAAADI. The CDR3 covers 12 residues. This CDR3 reads CASSDGGQPQHF. CDR3 bases: TGCGCCAGCAGTGATGGGGGGCAGCCCCAGCATTTT.

V usage is TRBV7-8 and J usage is TRBJ1-5; D is uncertain. CDR1 and CDR2 (germline): SGHVS, FQNEAQ. Trimming stripped 1 base from V and 0 bases from J, with 16 bases between. The length of the CDR3 is 18 residues. CDR3 residues: CASSLEGRGRVSNQPQHF. CDR3 in DNA: TGTGCCAGCAGCTTAGAGGGCAGAGGGAGGGTTAGCAATCAGCCCCAGCATTTT.

V and J are TRBV7-9 and TRBJ2-7; D is unclear. The CDR3 has 14 amino acids. V was pared by 1 base and J by 0 bases, with 7 bases between. Germline V lookup: CDR1 SEHNR, CDR2 FQNEAQ (reference sequence). In nucleotides, the CDR3 is TGTGCCAGCAGCTTAGAGGCTAGCTCCTACGAGCAGTACTTC. Its protein product is CASSLEASSYEQYF.

The chain has TRBV10-3 and TRBJ2-7; 8 bases agree with TRBD1. The germline gives CDR1 ENHRY, CDR2 SYGVKD. The CDR3 contains 14 residues. V lost 6 bases and J lost 3; bases outside the gene matches: 7. DNA for the CDR3: TGTGCCATCAGGACCCAGGGGGCCGTCTACGAGCAGTACTTC. Translating gives CAIRTQGAVYEQYF.

The chain combines TRBV6-5 with TRBJ1-2, with a weak D call TRBD1 (6 bases). The V end lost 2 bases, the J end lost 7 bases, and 8 bases lay between the germline ends. CDR1 MNHEY and CDR2 SVGAGI come from the germline V gene. This CDR3 region has 12 residues. This chain's CDR3 is CASSYNRVGYTF. The CDR3 DNA is TGTGCCAGCAGTTACAACAGGGTTGGCTACACCTTC.

This chain connects TRBV7-8 to TRBJ2-1; unclear D gene. Germline lookup yields CDR1 SGHVS and CDR2 FQNEAQ. V was pared by 1 base and J by 6 bases, with 4 bases between. CDR3 length: 12 residues. The CDR3 DNA reads as TGTGCCAGCAGCTTAGGTCTCAATGAGCAGTTCTTC. Translation gives CASSLGLNEQFF.

The V and J genes are TRBV14 and TRBJ1-5, with D hard to call. Trimming left V 0 bases short and J 7 bases short, with 7 bases between. There are 13 residues in the CDR3. In germline, CDR1 is SGHDN, CDR2 FVKESK. The CDR3 DNA reads TGTGCCAGCAGCCAAGAAGGCGGCCAGCCCCAGCATTTT. This sequence encodes CASSQEGGQPQHF. The complete variable domain, with remaining parts taken from reference TRBV14 and TRBJ1-5, reads EAGVTQFPSHSVIEKGQTVTLRCDPISGHDNLYWYRRVMGKEIKFLLHFVKESKQDESGMPNNRFLAERTGGTYSTLKVQPAELEDSGVYFCASSQEGGQPQHFGDGTRLSIL.

This clone was recorded a few times. The genes are TRBV5-1 and TRBJ1-4; the D gene is possibly TRBD1 (6 bases). Looked up from germline, CDR1 is SGHRS and CDR2 is YFSETQ. Trimming took off 3 bases at V and 8 bases at J, with 32 bases between the two ends. The CDR3 is made up of 20 amino acids. The CDR3 loop is CASSSMIFKPGHMIQEKLFF. CDR3 DNA sequence: TGCGCCAGCAGCTCGATGATTTTCAAACCGGGACATATGATCCAAGAAAAACTGTTTTTT. Filled out from reference TRBV5-1 and TRBJ1-4, the complete variable domain reads KAGVTQTPRYLIKTRGQQVTLSCSPISGHRSVSWYQQTPGQGLQFLFEYFSETQRNKGNFPGRFSGRQFSNSRSEMNVSTLELGDSALYLCASSSMIFKPGHMIQEKLFFGSGTQLSVL.

The V and J genes are TRBV5-6 and TRBJ2-2; 9 nucleotides match TRBD1. CDR3 length equals 16 residues. V shed 2 bases and J 2 bases; nucleotides not matched to a gene: 4. The V gene's germline CDR1 is SGHDT and CDR2 YYEEEE. In nucleotides, the CDR3 is TGTGCCAGCAGCTTTTACAGGGGGCAAAACACCGGGGAGCTGTTTTTT. It codes for CASSFYRGQNTGELFF.

V gene TRBV10-3 combines with J gene TRBJ2-3; TRBD2 might be the D (5 bases). The CDR3 extends over 14 amino acids. CDR1 and CDR2 (germline): ENHRY, SYGVKD. V lost 3 bases and J 7 bases, leaving 14 bases between the germline ends. CDR3 in amino acids: CAISDPLATYTQYF. The DNA of the CDR3 is TGTGCCATCAGTGACCCCCTAGCAACCTATACGCAGTATTTT.